Below are 27 T cell receptor beta chains sequenced from a single sample in a study of graft-versus-host responses after intestinal transplantation. Assay: immunoSEQ multiplex PCR; the TCRdb copy retains only in-frame clones and omits some. The table includes around 100,000 clones, roughly 91% detected once. Their antigens remain unidentified. Sequencing was performed on unstimulated CD4+ T cells sorted from spleen or lymph node cells, taken before transplant. Source of these receptors: a human donor who was the organ donor for an intestinal transplant.

V is TRBV4-1 and J is TRBJ2-3, with 8 positions matching TRBD2. The length of the CDR3 is 18 residues. The trim removed 0 bases at V and 1 base at J, leaving 9 bases unmatched. Germline V gene sequence: CDR1 MGHRA, CDR2 YSYEKL. The CDR3 DNA reads as TGCGCCAGCAGCCAAGAAAAGTGGGCTAGCGGGTGCACAGATACGCAGTATTTT. Amino acid sequence: CASSQEKWASGCTDTQYF.

The gene calls are TRBV4-2 and TRBJ2-7, with D possibly matching TRBD1 (6 bases). The V gene lost 0 bases and the J gene lost 0 bases, with 15 bases spanning the gap. The CDR3 totals 17 residues. From germline, CDR1 is LGHNA and CDR2 YNFKEQ. The CDR3 bases are TGTGCCAGCAGCCAAGATTCCCCGGACAGAAGCTCCTACGAGCAGTACTTC. Translating gives CASSQDSPDRSSYEQYF.

The CDR3 nucleotides are TGTGCCACGTCCCTAGGCATCATGGCTTTCTTT. Amino acids: CATSLGIMAFF. This chain uses TRBV2 with TRBJ1-1; no clear D gene. Per the germline V gene, CDR1 is SNHLY and CDR2 is FYNNEI. The CDR3 is made up of 11 amino acids. With 10 bases removed from V and 11 bases from J, the gap between germline ends came to 17 bases.

The chain uses TRBV9 and TRBJ2-2, with 15 positions matching TRBD2. Germline V lookup: CDR1 SGDLS, CDR2 YYNGEE. J lost 5 bases, V lost 6 bases, and 8 bases had no gene match. The CDR3 is made up of 17 amino acids. The CDR3 coding sequence is TGTGCCAGCACCCGGACTAGCGGGGGGGCGGCGACCGGGGAGCTGTTTTTT. This codes for CASTRTSGGAATGELFF.

CDR3 sequence (DNA): TGCGCCAGCAGCCAAGAAGGGAGCTATGGCTACACCTTC. This sequence encodes CASSQEGSYGYTF. The chain couples TRBV4-3 to TRBJ1-2; D remains ambiguous. Trimming shortened V by 0 bases and J by 4 bases, and 6 bases separated the two germline ends. The germline V gene encodes CDR1 LGHNA and CDR2 YSLEER. The CDR3 extends over 13 amino acids.

This clone was counted once. This chain uses TRBV27 with TRBJ1-1; 9 positions match TRBD1. V dropped 2 bases and J dropped 5; count of bases not matched to a gene: 18. The germline gives CDR1 MNHEY, CDR2 SMNVEV (reference sequence). The CDR3 length is 19 residues. The CDR3 is CASSLGWGGTGQKRTEAFF. The CDR3 DNA sequence: TGTGCCAGCAGTTTAGGCTGGGGGGGGACAGGGCAAAAGAGGACTGAAGCTTTCTTT.

With respect to this clone: Compared with germline, one end of the junction differs, possibly owing to a read error. The V and J genes are TRBV2 and TRBJ2-2, with D perhaps matching TRBD1 (6 bases). Germline assignment: CDR1 SNHLY and CDR2 FYNNEI. The CDR3 has 14 amino acids. CDR3 in amino acids: CASSESGDTGELFF. DNA for the CDR3: TGTGCCAGCAGTGAATCCGGGGACACAGGGGAGCTGTTTTTT.

V gene TRBV15 combines with J gene TRBJ2-5; perhaps TRBD1 as D (5 bases). Germline V CDR1 and CDR2: LNHNV, YYDKDF (reference sequence). Trimming removed 2 bases from V and 5 bases from J, with 9 bases in between. The CDR3 has 13 amino acids. CDR3 region: CATSRSGLETQYF. Here the CDR3 DNA reads TGTGCCACCAGCAGATCAGGGCTGGAGACCCAGTACTTC.

The chain combines TRBV13 with TRBJ1-5, with D possibly being TRBD1 (5 bases). Germline assignment: CDR1 PRHDT and CDR2 FYEKMQ (reference sequence). Deletions cut 0 bases from V and 3 bases from J, with 12 bases between. The length of the CDR3 is 16 residues. CDR3 nucleotide sequence: TGTGCCAGCAGCTTAGGCCTTAGGGGATCCAATCAGCCCCAGCATTTT. This codes for CASSLGLRGSNQPQHF.

The chain joins TRBV11-2 to TRBJ1-1; D may be TRBD1 (6 bases). From germline, CDR1 is SGHAT and CDR2 FQNNGV. This CDR3 spans 17 amino acids. V gave up 1 base and J gave up 1 base, with 16 bases separating them. As DNA, the CDR3 is TGTGCCAGCAGCTTAGTTGGCGGGGGCCGGCCGAACACTGAAGCTTTCTTT. Its protein product is CASSLVGGGRPNTEAFF.

V and J are TRBV15 and TRBJ2-3; 9 nucleotides align to TRBD2. J was trimmed by 4 bases and V by 1 base; bases with no gene match: 6. CDR1 is LNHNV, CDR2 YYDKDF, per germline (reference sequence). CDR3 length equals 16 residues. The DNA of the CDR3 is TGTGCCACCAGCAGAGTTCGCCTAGCGGGACCAGATACGCAGTATTTT. Encoded protein: CATSRVRLAGPDTQYF. Filled out from reference TRBV15 and TRBJ2-3, the complete variable domain reads DAMVIQNPRYQVTQFGKPVTLSCSQTLNHNVMYWYQQKSSQAPKLLFHYYDKDFNNEADTPDNFQSRRPNTSFCFLDIRSPGLGDTAMYLCATSRVRLAGPDTQYFGPGTRLTVL.

The gene calls are TRBV7-3 and TRBJ2-1; TRBD1 matches 8 bases. The CDR3 has 15 amino acids. V dropped 4 bases and J dropped 2; count of bases not matched to a gene: 4. Per germline, CDR1 SGHTA and CDR2 FQGTGA. The CDR3 DNA sequence: TGTGCCAGCAGCTACGACAGGGGACCCTACAATGAGCAGTTCTTC. Its translation: CASSYDRGPYNEQFF.

This rearrangement joins TRBV6-1 to TRBJ1-1, with D possibly being TRBD1 (5 bases). This CDR3 contains 15 residues. Per germline, CDR1 MNHNS and CDR2 SASEGT. Trimming removed 4 bases at V and 4 bases at J, with 16 bases between. Here the CDR3 DNA reads TGTGCCAGCAGTGCAAAGGGAGGGGTCGGCACTGAAGCTTTCTTT. Encoded protein: CASSAKGGVGTEAFF.

This chain connects TRBV25-1 to TRBJ2-7; 11 bases are a match to TRBD2. V trimming: 7 bases; J trimming: 4 bases; junction bases outside the gene matches: 3. CDR3 length: 13 residues. Germline CDR1 is MGHDK and CDR2 is SYGVNS. In nucleotides, the CDR3 is TGTGCCAGCAAACCTAGCGGGGGGTACGAGCAGTACTTC. Translation gives CASKPSGGYEQYF.

Of note for this clone: The junction departs from the called germline gene at one end, perhaps through a read error. This rearrangement joins TRBV5-6 to TRBJ1-2; D uncertain. Germline lookup yields CDR1 SGHDT and CDR2 YYEEEE. The CDR3 is 13 residues long. CDR3 sequence: CVSTKDSRYGYTF. The DNA of the CDR3 is TGTGTCAGCACCAAGGACTCCCGCTATGGCTACACCTTC.

Notes on this clone: The same CDR3 also results from other DNA sequences found in this sample. The V call is TRBV5-1, the J call TRBJ2-2; no definite D call. The length of the CDR3 is 14 residues. Germline assignment: CDR1 SGHRS and CDR2 YFSETQ. Trimming cost V 4 bases and J 0 bases, with 7 bases left between them. The CDR3 DNA reads as TGCGCCAGCAGCCTTCCAGCGAACACCGGGGAGCTGTTTTTT. This encodes CASSLPANTGELFF.

The V and J genes are TRBV6-1 and TRBJ1-3; D possibly corresponds to TRBD1 (5 bases). The germline gives CDR1 MNHNS, CDR2 SASEGT. The germline V and J ends were trimmed by 4 bases and 2 bases, with 18 bases remaining between them. The CDR3 contains 17 residues. CDR3: CASSALGGGSPGNTIYF. CDR3 DNA sequence: TGTGCCAGCAGTGCCTTGGGGGGGGGAAGTCCTGGAAACACCATATATTTT.

V and J are TRBV7-9 and TRBJ1-2, with a possible D match to TRBD1 (6 bases). Germline V lookup: CDR1 SEHNR, CDR2 FQNEAQ (reference sequence). The CDR3 length is 15 residues. Trimming took 2 bases from V and 4 from J, leaving 14 bases between them. The CDR3 bases are TGTGCCAGCAGCTTAAGCCTCGACAGGACCTATGGCTACACCTTC. This sequence encodes CASSLSLDRTYGYTF.

This rearrangement joins TRBV7-2 to TRBJ2-7; D is perhaps TRBD2 (6 bases). The germline gives CDR1 SGHTA, CDR2 FQGNSA. The CDR3 covers 14 residues. With 1 base removed from V and 3 bases from J, the gap between germline ends came to 10 bases. The DNA for the CDR3 is TGTGCCAGCAGCTTAGTGGCGGGGATCTACGAGCAGTACTTC. It translates to CASSLVAGIYEQYF.

The chain employs TRBV2 and TRBJ2-5; tentative D call: TRBD2 (6 bases). This CDR3 comprises 12 residues. Germline V CDR1 and CDR2: SNHLY, FYNNEI. Trimming stripped 10 bases from V and 5 bases from J, with 14 bases between. Written as DNA, the CDR3 is TGTGCCACCTCGTGGGGGAGGGAGACCCAGTACTTC. Translated: CATSWGRETQYF. The complete variable domain, with remaining parts taken from reference TRBV2 and TRBJ2-5, reads EPEVTQTPSHQVTQMGQEVILRCVPISNHLYFYWYRQILGQKVEFLVSFYNNEISEKSEIFDDQFSVERPDGSNFTLKIRSTKLEDSAMYFCATSWGRETQYFGPGTRLLVL.

V usage is TRBV30 and J usage is TRBJ1-5, with D perhaps matching TRBD1 (5 bases). CDR1 is GTSNPN, CDR2 SVGIG, per germline (reference sequence). Trimming pared 1 base from V and 9 bases from J, leaving 16 bases between. This CDR3 has 14 residues. The DNA of the CDR3 is TGTGCCTGGAGTGAGTACCACCCGGGGGGGCCCCAGCATTTT. Its translation is CAWSEYHPGGPQHF.

The V gene is TRBV4-1, the J gene TRBJ2-1; 10 bases map to TRBD2. Losses at the gene ends were 2 bases for V and 1 base for J; bases not matched to a gene: 2. This CDR3 region has 16 residues. Looked up from germline, CDR1 is MGHRA and CDR2 is YSYEKL. The CDR3 DNA follows: TGCGCCAGCAGCCAAACGACTAGCGGGTCCTACAATGAGCAGTTCTTC. Translating it yields CASSQTTSGSYNEQFF.

The chain uses TRBV7-3 and TRBJ2-7, with 7 bases lining up with TRBD2. V trimming: 1 base; J trimming: 3 bases; junction bases outside the gene matches: 6. This CDR3 region has 15 residues. Germline V gene sequence: CDR1 SGHTA, CDR2 FQGTGA. CDR3 in amino acids: CASSLITREIYEQYF. The CDR3 DNA is TGTGCCAGCAGCTTAATCACGCGGGAGATCTACGAGCAGTACTTC.

This rearrangement joins TRBV20-1 to TRBJ1-1; D unclear. Germline-derived CDR1 and CDR2 are DFQATT and SNEGSKA (reference sequence). The germline V and J ends were trimmed by 3 bases and 6 bases, with 5 bases remaining between them. CDR3 length equals 10 residues. CDR3 coding DNA: TGCAGTGCTAGTTACTCTGAAGCTTTCTTT. It encodes CSASYSEAFF.

The gene calls are TRBV4-2 and TRBJ2-1; 8 nucleotides line up with TRBD2. V lost 0 bases to trimming and J lost 10 bases; unmatched junction nucleotides: 8. Per germline, CDR1 LGHNA and CDR2 YNFKEQ. This CDR3 region has 15 residues. The CDR3 spells CASSQDQAGAQEQFF. The DNA of the CDR3 is TGTGCCAGCAGCCAAGATCAAGCGGGGGCACAAGAGCAGTTCTTC.

Turning to this clone: The junction does not match germline at one end; this may be a read error. The chain couples TRBV19 to TRBJ2-5, with D possibly matching TRBD1 (6 bases). The CDR3 is made up of 15 amino acids. Germline lookup yields CDR1 LNHDA and CDR2 SQIVND (reference sequence). CDR3 sequence reads: CASSIDGRGQGTQYF. The CDR3 coding sequence is TGTGCCAGTAGTATAGACGGCAGGGGACAAGGGACCCAGTACTTC.

The chain has TRBV7-2 and TRBJ2-3; D perhaps matches TRBD1 (6 bases). Germline CDR1 SGHTA, CDR2 FQGNSA. This CDR3 comprises 15 residues. The V and J ends lost 5 bases and 1 base respectively, with 13 bases between them. The CDR3 DNA follows: TGTGCCAGCAGCGCACAGGGTATTGGCACAGATACGCAGTATTTT. As protein: CASSAQGIGTDTQYF.